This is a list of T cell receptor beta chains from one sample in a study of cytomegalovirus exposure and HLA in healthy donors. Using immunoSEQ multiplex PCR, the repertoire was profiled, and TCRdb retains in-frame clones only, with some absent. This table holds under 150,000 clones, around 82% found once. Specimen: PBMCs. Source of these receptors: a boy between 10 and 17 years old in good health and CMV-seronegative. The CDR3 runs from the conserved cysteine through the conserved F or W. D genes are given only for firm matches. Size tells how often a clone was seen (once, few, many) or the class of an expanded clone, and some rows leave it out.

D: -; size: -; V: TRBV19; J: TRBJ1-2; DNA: TGTGCCAGTAGTCCTCGACAGGAAAACTATGGCTACACCTTC; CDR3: CASSPRQENYGYTF
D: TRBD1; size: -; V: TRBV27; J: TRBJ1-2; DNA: TGTGCCAGCAGTCCCCGGACAGGACCCCCCCCGGATGGCTACACCTTC; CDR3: CASSPRTGPPPDGYTF
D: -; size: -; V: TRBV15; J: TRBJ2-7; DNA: TGTGCCACCAGCAGAGATGTTTGGGGACAAAGCTTCTCCTACGAGCAGTACTTC; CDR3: CATSRDVWGQSFSYEQYF
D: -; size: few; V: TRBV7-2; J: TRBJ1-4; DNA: TGTGCCAGCAGCTCCGACAGAAACAACCATGAAAAACTGTTTTTT; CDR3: CASSSDRNNHEKLFF
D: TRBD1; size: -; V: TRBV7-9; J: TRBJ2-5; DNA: TGTGCCAGCAGATCAGCGTACAGGGGAGAGACCCAGTACTTC; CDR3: CASRSAYRGETQYF
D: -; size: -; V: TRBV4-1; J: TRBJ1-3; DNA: TGCGCCAGCAGCCAAAACAGGGCAGCCTCTGGAAACACCATATATTTT; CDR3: CASSQNRAASGNTIYF
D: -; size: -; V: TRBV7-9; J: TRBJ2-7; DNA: TGTGCCAGCAGCGCCCTCGGGTCCCCCCTTGATGGCGAGCAGTACTTC; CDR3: CASSALGSPLDGEQYF
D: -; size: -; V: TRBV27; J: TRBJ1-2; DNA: TGTGCCAGCAGTCCCCGTGGGGGGGGCTACACCTTC; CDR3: CASSPRGGGYTF
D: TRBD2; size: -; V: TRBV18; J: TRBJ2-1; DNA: TGTGCCAGCTCACTACGGACTAGCGGATTCGAAAGAGGTGAGCAGTTCTTC; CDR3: CASSLRTSGFERGEQFF
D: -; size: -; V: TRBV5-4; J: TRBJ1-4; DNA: TGTGCCAGCAGCTTGGAGCAGGGAACTAATGAAAAACTGTTTTTT; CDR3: CASSLEQGTNEKLFF
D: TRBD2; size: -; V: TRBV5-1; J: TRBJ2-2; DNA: TGCGCCAGCAGCGGAGGGACTACAACCGGGGAGCTGTTTTTT; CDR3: CASSGGTTTGELFF
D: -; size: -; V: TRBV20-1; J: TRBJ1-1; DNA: TGCAGTGCTTCAGGGATCTCTGAAGCTTTCTTT; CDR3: CSASGISEAFF
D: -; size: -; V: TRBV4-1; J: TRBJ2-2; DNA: TGCGCCAGCAGCCAAGGAAGCGGAAACACCGGGGAGCTGTTTTTT; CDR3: CASSQGSGNTGELFF
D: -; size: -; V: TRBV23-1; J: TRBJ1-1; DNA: TGCGCCAGCAGTCAACGAGACAGGCCCACGTTGAACACTGAAGCTTTCTTT; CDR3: CASSQRDRPTLNTEAFF
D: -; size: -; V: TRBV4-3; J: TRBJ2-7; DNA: TGCGCCAGCAGCCAAGGACAGGCCTACGAGCAGTACTTC; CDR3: CASSQGQAYEQYF
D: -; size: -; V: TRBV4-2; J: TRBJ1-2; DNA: TGTGCCAGCAGCCAAGATCTTGGGCAGGGCGGCTACACCTTC; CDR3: CASSQDLGQGGYTF
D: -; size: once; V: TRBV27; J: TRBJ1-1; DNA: TGTGCCAGCAGTTTATTCCACAGCCTGAACACTGAAGCTTTCTTT; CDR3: CASSLFHSLNTEAFF
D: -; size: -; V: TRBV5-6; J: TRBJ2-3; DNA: TGTGCCAGCAGCCAGGGTCTTTATACGCAGTATTTT; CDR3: CASSQGLYTQYF
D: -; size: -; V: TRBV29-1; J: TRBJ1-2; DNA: TGCAGCGTGTGGCGGACAGTTTATGGCTACACCTTC; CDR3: CSVWRTVYGYTF
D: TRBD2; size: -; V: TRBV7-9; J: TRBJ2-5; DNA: TGTGCCAGCAGCTTAGGGACTAGCGGGGGGCAAGAGACCCAGTACTTC; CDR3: CASSLGTSGGQETQYF
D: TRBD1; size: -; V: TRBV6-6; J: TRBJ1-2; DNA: TGTGCCAGCAGTTCCCAGGGGGCTCTAAACTATGGCTACACCTTC; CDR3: CASSSQGALNYGYTF
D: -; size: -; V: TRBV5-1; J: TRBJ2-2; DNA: TGCGCCAGCAGCTTGACAGACATCAAAGCCGGGGAGCTGTTTTTT; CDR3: CASSLTDIKAGELFF
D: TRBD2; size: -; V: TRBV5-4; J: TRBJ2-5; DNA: TGTGCCAGCAGCCCTCGGGGCGGGGGAGGCGGGGAGACCCAGTACTTC; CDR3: CASSPRGGGGGETQYF
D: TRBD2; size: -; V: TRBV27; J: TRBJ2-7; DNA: TGTGCCAGCAGTTACGCCTCCGGGGGGGCCTACGAGCAGTACTTC; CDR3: CASSYASGGAYEQYF
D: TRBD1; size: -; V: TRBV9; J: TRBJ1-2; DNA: TGTGCCAGCAGCGTCGGACAGGGGGCAGGGGGCTACACCTTC; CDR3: CASSVGQGAGGYTF
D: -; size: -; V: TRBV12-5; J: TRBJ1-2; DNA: TGTGCTAGTGGTTCCGATTTAGCTAACTATGGCTACACCTTC; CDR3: CASGSDLANYGYTF
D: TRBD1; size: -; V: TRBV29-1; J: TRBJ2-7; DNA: TGCAGCGTCCAAACAGGGGCTTCCTACGAGCAGTACTTC; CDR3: CSVQTGASYEQYF
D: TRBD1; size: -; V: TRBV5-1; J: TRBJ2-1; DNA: TGCGCCAGCAGCTGGACAGGGAATGAGCAGTTCTTC; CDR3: CASSWTGNEQFF
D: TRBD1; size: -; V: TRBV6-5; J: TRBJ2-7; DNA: TGTGCCAGCAGTTACTCGACAGGGGCGTCCTACGAGCAGTACTTC; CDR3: CASSYSTGASYEQYF
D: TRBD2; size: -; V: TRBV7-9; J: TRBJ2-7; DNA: TGTTCCAGCAGCTTATATGCGGGGGTTTCCTACGAGCAGTACTTC; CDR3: CSSSLYAGVSYEQYF
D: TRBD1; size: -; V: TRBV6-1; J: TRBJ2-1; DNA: TGTGCCAGCAGTACCCCGGGACAGGGGGCGGGTGAGCAGTTCTTC; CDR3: CASSTPGQGAGEQFF
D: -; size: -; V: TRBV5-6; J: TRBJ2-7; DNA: TGTGCCAGCAGCGCCGGGACAAACTACGAGCAGTACTTC; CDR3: CASSAGTNYEQYF
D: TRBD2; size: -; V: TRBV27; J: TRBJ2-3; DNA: TGTGCCAGCAGTGTACTAGCGGGAGCAGTCGATACGCAGTATTTT; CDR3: CASSVLAGAVDTQYF
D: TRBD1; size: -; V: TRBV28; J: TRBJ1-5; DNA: TGTGCCAGCAGTTTGCAAAAGACAGGGACCCACGGGGCCCAGCATTTT; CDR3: CASSLQKTGTHGAQHF
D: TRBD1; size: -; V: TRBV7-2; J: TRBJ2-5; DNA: TGTGCCAGCAGCTTAGGACAGGGGGAGAGGGAGACCCAGTACTTC; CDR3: CASSLGQGERETQYF